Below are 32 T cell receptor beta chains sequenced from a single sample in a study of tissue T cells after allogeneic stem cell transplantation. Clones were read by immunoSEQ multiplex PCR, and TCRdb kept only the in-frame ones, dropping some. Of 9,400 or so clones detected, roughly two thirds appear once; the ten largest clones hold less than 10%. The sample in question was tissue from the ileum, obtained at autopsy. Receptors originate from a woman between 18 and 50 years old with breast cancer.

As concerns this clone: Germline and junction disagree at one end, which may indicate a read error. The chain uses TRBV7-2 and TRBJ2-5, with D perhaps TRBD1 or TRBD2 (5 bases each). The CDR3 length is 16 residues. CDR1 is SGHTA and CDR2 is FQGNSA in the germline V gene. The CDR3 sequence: CASSRVPARGGETQYF. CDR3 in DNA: TGTGCGAGCAGCAGAGTCCCGGCTCGGGGCGGAGAGACCCAGTACTTC.

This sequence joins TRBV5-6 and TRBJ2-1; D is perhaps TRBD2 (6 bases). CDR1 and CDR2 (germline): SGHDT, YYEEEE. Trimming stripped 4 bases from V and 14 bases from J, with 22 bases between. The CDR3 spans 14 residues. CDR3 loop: CASSPGRGSPLEFF. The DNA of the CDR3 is TGTGCCAGCAGCCCCGGGAGAGGGTCCCCTTTGGAGTTCTTC.

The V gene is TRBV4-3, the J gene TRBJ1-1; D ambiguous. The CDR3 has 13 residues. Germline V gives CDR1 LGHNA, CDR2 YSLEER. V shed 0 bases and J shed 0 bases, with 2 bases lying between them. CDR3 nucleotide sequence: TGCGCCAGCAGCCAAGAGTTGAACACTGAAGCTTTCTTT. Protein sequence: CASSQELNTEAFF.

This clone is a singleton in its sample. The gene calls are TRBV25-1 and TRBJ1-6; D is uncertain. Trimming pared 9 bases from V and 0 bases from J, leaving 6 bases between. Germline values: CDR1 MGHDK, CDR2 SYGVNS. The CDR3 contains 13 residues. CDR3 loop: CASRSSYNSPLHF. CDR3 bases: TGTGCCAGTAGGAGCTCCTATAATTCACCCCTCCACTTT.

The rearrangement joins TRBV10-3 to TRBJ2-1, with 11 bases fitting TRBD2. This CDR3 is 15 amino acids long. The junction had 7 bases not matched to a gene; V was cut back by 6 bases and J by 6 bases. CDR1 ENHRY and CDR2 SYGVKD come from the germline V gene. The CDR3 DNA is TGTGCCATCAGAGGTACTAGCGGGGGTAGCAATGAGCAGTTCTTC. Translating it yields CAIRGTSGGSNEQFF.

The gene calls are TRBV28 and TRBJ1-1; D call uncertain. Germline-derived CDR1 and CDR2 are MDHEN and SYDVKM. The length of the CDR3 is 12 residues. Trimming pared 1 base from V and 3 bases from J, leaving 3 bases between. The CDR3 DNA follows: TGTGCCAGCAGTTTATCCCACACTGAAGCTTTCTTT. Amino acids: CASSLSHTEAFF.

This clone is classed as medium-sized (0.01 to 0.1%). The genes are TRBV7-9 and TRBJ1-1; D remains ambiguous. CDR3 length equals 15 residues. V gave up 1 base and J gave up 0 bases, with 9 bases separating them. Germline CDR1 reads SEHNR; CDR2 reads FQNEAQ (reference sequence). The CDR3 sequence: CASSLDRDMNTEAFF. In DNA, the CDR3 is TGTGCCAGCAGCTTAGACAGAGATATGAACACTGAAGCTTTCTTT.

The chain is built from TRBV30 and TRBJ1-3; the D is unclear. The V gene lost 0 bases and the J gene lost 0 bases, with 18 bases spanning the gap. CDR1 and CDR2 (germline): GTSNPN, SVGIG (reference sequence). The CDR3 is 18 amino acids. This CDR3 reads CAWSVPGTVSRSGNTIYF. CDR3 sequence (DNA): TGTGCCTGGAGTGTACCAGGCACGGTTTCGCGCTCTGGAAACACCATATATTTT.

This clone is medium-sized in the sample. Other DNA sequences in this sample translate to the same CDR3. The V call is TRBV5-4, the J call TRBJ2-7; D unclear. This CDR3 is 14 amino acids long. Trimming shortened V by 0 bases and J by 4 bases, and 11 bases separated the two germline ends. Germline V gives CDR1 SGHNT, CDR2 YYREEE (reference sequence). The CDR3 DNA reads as TGTGCCAGCAGCTTGGGTACAAGGGAATACGAGCAGTACTTC. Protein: CASSLGTREYEQYF.

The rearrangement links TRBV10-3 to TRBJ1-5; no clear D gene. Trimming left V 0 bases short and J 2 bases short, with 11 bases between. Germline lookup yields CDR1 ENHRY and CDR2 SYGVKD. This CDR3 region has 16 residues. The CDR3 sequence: CAISESIPSGNQPQHF. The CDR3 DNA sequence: TGTGCCATCAGTGAGTCGATACCCAGCGGCAATCAGCCCCAGCATTTT.

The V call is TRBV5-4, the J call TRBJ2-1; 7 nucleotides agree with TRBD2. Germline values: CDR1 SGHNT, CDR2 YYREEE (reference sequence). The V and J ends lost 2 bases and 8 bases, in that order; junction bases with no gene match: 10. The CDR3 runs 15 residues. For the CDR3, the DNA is TGTGCCAGCAGCTTTCCGGTGGGAGGGGAGCATGAGCAGTTCTTC. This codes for CASSFPVGGEHEQFF.

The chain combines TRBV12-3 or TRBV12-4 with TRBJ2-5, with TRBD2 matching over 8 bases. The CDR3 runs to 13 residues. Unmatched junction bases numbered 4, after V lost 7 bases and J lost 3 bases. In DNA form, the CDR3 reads TGTGCCAGCAACGATAGCGGGGAAGAGACCCAGTACTTC. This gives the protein CASNDSGEETQYF.

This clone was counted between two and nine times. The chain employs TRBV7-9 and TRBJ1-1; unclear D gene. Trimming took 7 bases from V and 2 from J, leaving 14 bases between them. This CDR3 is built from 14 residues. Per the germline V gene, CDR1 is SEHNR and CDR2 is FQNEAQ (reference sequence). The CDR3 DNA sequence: TGTGCCAGCACCCACGGCTACAGCAACACTGAAGCTTTCTTT. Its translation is CASTHGYSNTEAFF. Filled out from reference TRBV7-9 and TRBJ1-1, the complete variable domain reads DTGVSQNPRHKITKRGQNVTFRCDPISEHNRLYWYRQTLGQGPEFLTYFQNEAQLEKSRLLSDRFSAERPKGSFSTLEIQRTEQGDSAMYLCASTHGYSNTEAFFGQGTRLTVV.

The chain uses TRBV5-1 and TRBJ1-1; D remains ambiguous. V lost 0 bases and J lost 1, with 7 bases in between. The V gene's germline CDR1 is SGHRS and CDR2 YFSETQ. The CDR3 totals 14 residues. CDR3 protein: CASSLDGRNTEAFF. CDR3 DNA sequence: TGCGCCAGCAGCTTGGACGGCAGGAACACTGAAGCTTTCTTT.

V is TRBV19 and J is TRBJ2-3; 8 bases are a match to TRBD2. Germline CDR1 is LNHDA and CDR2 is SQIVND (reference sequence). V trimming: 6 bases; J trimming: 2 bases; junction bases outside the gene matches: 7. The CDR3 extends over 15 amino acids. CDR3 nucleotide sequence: TGTGCCAGTAGCGTCCGGGAGGGATTCACAGATACGCAGTATTTT. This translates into CASSVREGFTDTQYF.

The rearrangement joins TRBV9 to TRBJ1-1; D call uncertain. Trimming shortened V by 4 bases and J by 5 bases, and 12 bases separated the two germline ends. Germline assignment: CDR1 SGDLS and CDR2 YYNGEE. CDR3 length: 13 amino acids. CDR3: CASSPGLSTEAFF. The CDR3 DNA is TGTGCCAGCAGCCCGGGTTTAAGTACTGAAGCTTTCTTT. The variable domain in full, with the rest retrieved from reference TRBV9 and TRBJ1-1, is DSGVTQTPKHLITATGQRVTLRCSPRSGDLSVYWYQQSLDQGLQFLIQYYNGEERAKGNILERFSAQQFPDLHSELNLSSLELGDSALYFCASSPGLSTEAFFGQGTRLTVV.

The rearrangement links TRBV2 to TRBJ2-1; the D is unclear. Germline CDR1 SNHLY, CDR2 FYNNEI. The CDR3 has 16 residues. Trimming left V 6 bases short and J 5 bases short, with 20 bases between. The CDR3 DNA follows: TGTGCCAGCAGGACCCTCCGGGCCCTTGCCGACAATGAGCAGTTCTTC. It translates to CASRTLRALADNEQFF.

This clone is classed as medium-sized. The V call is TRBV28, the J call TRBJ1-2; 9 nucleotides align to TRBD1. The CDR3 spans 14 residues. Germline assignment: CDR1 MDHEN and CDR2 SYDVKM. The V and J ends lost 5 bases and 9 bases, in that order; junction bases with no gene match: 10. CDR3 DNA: TGTGCCAGCAGTCCTCCGGGACAGGGACATAGCTACACCTTC. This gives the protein CASSPPGQGHSYTF.

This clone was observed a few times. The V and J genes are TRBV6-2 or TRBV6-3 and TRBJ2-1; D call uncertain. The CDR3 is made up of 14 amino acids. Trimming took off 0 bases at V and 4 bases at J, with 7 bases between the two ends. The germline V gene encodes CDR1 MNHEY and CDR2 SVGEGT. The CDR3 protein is CASSYSSVYNEQFF. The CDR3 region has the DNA TGTGCCAGCAGTTACTCGTCGGTTTACAATGAGCAGTTCTTC.

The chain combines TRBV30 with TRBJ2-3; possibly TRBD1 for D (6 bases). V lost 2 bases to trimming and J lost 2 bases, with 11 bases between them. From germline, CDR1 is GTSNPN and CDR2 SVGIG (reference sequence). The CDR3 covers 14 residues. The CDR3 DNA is TGTGCCTGGAGTAGGACAGCGTACACAGATACGCAGTATTTT. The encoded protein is CAWSRTAYTDTQYF.

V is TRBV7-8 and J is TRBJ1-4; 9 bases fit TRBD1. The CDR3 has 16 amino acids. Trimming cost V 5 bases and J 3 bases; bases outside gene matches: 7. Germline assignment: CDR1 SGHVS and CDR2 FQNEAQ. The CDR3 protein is CASSPTGGQSNEKLFF. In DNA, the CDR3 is TGTGCCAGCAGCCCGACAGGGGGACAGTCTAATGAAAAACTGTTTTTT.

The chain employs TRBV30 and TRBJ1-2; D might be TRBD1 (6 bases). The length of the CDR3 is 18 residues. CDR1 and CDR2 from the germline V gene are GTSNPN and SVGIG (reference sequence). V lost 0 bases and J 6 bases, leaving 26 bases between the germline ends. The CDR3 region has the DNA TGTGCCTGGAGTGTACATAAGGCGTGGTGGGGGCCGGACGATGGCTACACCTTC. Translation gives CAWSVHKAWWGPDDGYTF.

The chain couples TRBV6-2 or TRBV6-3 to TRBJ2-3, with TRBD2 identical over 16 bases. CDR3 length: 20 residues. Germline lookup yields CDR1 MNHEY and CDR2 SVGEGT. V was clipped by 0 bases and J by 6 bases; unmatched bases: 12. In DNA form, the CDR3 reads TGTGCCAGCAGTTACTCGGCCGCCGGGACTAGCGGGGGGGCCTGGGATACGCAGTATTTT. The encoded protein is CASSYSAAGTSGGAWDTQYF.

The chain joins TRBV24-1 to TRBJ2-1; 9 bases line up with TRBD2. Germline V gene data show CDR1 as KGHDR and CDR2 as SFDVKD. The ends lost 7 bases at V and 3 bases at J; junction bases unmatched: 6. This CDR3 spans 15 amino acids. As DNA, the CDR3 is TGTGCCACCAGCCGAGCGGGAGGTTACTACAATGAGCAGTTCTTC. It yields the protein CATSRAGGYYNEQFF.

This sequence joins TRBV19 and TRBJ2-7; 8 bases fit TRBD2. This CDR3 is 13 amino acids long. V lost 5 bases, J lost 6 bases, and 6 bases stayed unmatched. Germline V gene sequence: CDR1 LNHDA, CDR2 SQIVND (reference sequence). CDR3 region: CASSHRLAGEQYF. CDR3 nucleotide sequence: TGTGCCAGTAGTCACCGTCTAGCGGGCGAGCAGTACTTC. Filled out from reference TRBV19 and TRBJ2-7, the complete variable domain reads DGGITQSPKYLFRKEGQNVTLSCEQNLNHDAMYWYRQDPGQGLRLIYYSQIVNDFQKGDIAEGYSVSREKKESFPLTVTSAQKNPTAFYLCASSHRLAGEQYFGPGTRLTVT.

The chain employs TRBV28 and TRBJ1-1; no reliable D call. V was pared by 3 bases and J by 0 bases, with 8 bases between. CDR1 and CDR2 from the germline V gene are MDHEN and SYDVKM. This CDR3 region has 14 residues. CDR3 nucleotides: TGTGCCAGCAGTTTTTTTGGTGTGAACACTGAAGCTTTCTTT. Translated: CASSFFGVNTEAFF.

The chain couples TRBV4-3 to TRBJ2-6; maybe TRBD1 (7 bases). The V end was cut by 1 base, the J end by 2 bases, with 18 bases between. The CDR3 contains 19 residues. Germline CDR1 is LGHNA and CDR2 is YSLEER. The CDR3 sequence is CASSQGKGRGTAGANVLTF. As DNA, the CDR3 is TGCGCCAGCAGCCAAGGCAAAGGACGGGGGACAGCTGGGGCCAACGTCCTGACTTTC.

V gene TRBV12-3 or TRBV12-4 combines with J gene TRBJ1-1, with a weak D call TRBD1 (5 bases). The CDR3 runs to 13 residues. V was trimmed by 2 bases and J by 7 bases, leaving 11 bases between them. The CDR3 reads CASSLNGAVEAFF. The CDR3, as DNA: TGTGCCAGCAGTTTAAACGGGGCGGTTGAAGCTTTCTTT.

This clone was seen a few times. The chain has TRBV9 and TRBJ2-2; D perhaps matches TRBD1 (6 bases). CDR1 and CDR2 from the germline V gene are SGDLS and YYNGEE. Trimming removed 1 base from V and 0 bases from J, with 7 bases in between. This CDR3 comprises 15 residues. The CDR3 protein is CASSVYRANTGELFF. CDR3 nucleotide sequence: TGTGCCAGCAGCGTATACAGGGCGAACACCGGGGAGCTGTTTTTT.

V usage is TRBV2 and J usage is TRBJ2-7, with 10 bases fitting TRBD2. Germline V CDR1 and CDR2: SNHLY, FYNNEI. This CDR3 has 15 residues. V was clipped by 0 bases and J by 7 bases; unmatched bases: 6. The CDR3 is CASSEAPSGSSEQYF. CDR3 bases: TGTGCCAGCAGTGAAGCGCCTAGCGGGAGCAGTGAGCAGTACTTC. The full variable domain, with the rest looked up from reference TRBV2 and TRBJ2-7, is EPEVTQTPSHQVTQMGQEVILRCVPISNHLYFYWYRQILGQKVEFLVSFYNNEISEKSEIFDDQFSVERPDGSNFTLKIRSTKLEDSAMYFCASSEAPSGSSEQYFGPGTRLTVT.

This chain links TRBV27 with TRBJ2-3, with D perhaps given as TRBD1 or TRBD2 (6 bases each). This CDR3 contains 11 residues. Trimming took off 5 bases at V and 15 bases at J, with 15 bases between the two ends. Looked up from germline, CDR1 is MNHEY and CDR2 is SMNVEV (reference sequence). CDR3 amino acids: CASSQGGSFYF. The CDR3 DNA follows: TGTGCCAGCAGTCAAGGGGGGTCTTTTTATTTT.

The CDR3 is CSASSDVETGYTF. DNA of the CDR3: TGCAGTGCTAGTAGCGACGTCGAAACCGGCTACACCTTC. This sequence joins TRBV20-1 and TRBJ1-2, with D unclear. Deletions cut 3 bases from V and 8 bases from J, with 16 bases between. CDR3 size: 13 residues. Germline lookup yields CDR1 DFQATT and CDR2 SNEGSKA (reference sequence).